This T cell receptor (beta chain) was sequenced in a study of T cell repertoires in cytomegalovirus infection. Study details: Evidence of both CMV infection and a matching HLA type came from public TCR beta signatures.

TCRdb recomputed calls from the reads with MiXCR, one row per CDR3 protein. The data contain under 500,000 distinct CDR3 sequences, about 44% of them singletons. The CDR3 is made up of 15 amino acids. V gave up 5 bases and J gave up 0 bases, with 13 bases separating them. Study-wide findings and caveats: In two of eight donors, the top clonotype was HLA-C-restricted CMV-specific.

As regards this clonotype: The antigen remains undetermined.

This sample comprised cultured PBMCs, obtained from culture after CMV antigen stimulation. This receptor was taken from a human donor in good health (CMV status not recorded). Some clones in this sample may be carry-over from other donors' samples. The chain has TRBV12-3 or TRBV12-4 and TRBJ2-5; D uncertain. CDR3 DNA: TGTGCCAGCAGTCCCCTCTGGATGGACCAAGAGACCCAGTACTTC. Its protein is CASSPLWMDQETQYF.